This TCR beta chain came from a study of a mutant IDH1 vaccine in newly diagnosed glioma. Study as a whole: Vaccine dosing followed radiotherapy by 4-6 weeks, or accompanied temozolomide cycles. Previous care, which was radiotherapy, temozolomide, or both, most often involved both.

This clone came up once. What it binds is unknown. Repertoires were generated with immunoSEQ multiplex PCR, while TCRdb's copy carries only in-frame clones and drops some. The sample lists 12,000 or so clones, roughly 87% seen once, with roughly 6% in the top ten. Overall study findings and caveats: Changes to the top peripheral T cell clonotypes appeared unrelated to pseudoprogression.

Time point meaning: week 5, during vaccination. Doses comprised 300 ug of mutant IDH1 20-mer peptide each, plus topical imiquimod. Each tumor in the donors was a new WHO grade 3 or 4 astrocytoma, IDH1-mutant and ATRX-lost. The material was PBMCs, obtained from a glioma patient whose treatment included an IDH1 peptide vaccine. The clonotype originates from a middle-aged woman with glioma. Some clones in this sample may be carry-over from other donors' samples.

CDR3 sequence reads: CAAGVGGHNSPLHF. As DNA, the CDR3 is TGTGCCGCCGGGGTGGGGGGGCATAATTCACCCCTCCACTTT. The genes are TRBV6-1 and TRBJ1-6; weak D call: TRBD1 (6 bases). The CDR3 has 14 amino acids. CDR1 and CDR2 (germline): MNHNS, SASEGT. V was shortened by 11 bases and J by 5 bases, with 16 bases between the two germline ends.